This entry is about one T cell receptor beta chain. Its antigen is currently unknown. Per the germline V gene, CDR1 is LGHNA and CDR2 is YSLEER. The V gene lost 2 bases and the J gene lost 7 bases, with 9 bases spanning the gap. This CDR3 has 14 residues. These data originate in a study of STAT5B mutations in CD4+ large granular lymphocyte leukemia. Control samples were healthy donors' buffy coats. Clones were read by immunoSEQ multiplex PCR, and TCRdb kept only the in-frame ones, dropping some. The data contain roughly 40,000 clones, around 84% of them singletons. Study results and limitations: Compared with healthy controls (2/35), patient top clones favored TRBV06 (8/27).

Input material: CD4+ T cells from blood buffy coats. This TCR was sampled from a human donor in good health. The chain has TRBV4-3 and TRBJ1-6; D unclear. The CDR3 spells CASSQRDENSPLHF. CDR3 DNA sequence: TGCGCCAGCAGCCAAAGGGATGAGAATTCACCCCTCCACTTT.